These 13 T cell receptor beta chains were all obtained from the same sample, sequenced in a study of CD8+CD57+ T cells in acquired aplastic anemia. Genomic DNA templated the TCR beta VDJ and CDR3 profiling. TCRdb ran MiXCR on the reads and lists one entry per CDR3 protein. Of some 280,000 distinct CDR3 sequences in the sample, approximately 56% were seen once. Sequenced sample: sorted CD4+, CD8+, or CD8+CD57+ T cells (not recorded which) from PBMCs. Source of these receptors: a human donor with severe aplastic anemia or a healthy control (not recorded which).

CDR3 DNA sequence: TGCAGTGCTAGAACTCCGGGGTTAGCGGGAGGTTACGAGCAGTACTTC. It encodes CSARTPGLAGGYEQYF. The chain couples TRBV20-1 to TRBJ2-7, with 10 bases that match TRBD2. The germline V gene has CDR1 DFQATT and CDR2 SNEGSKA (reference sequence). J gave up 4 bases and V 2 bases, and 11 bases lay outside the gene matches. This CDR3 region has 16 residues.

A single count supports this clonotype. The genes are TRBV7-2 and TRBJ1-1, with D uncertain. The germline V gene encodes CDR1 SGHTA and CDR2 FQGNSA. V was pared by 5 bases and J by 10 bases, with 14 bases between. The CDR3 sequence is 12 residues long. The CDR3 is CASSDNFIGAFF. DNA of the CDR3: TGTGCCAGCAGCGACAATTTTATAGGAGCTTTCTTT.

This clonotype turned up a few times. J is TRBJ2-7 and V is TRBV7-3; D perhaps matches TRBD2 (6 bases). The V end lost 9 bases, the J end lost 0 bases, and 18 bases lay between the germline ends. The germline gives CDR1 SGHTA, CDR2 FQGTGA. The CDR3 runs to 15 residues. CDR3 sequence (DNA): TGTGCCAGTAGTTCCGCGGGGCGGGGCTCCTACGAGCAGTACTTC. Translation: CASSSAGRGSYEQYF.

This clonotype was detected only a few times. The V call is TRBV7-2, the J call TRBJ2-3; 10 positions agree with TRBD2. CDR1 and CDR2 (germline): SGHTA, FQGNSA. The CDR3 extends over 15 amino acids. Trimming cost V 5 bases and J 0 bases; bases outside gene matches: 2. CDR3 in DNA: TGTGCCAGCAGCAAACTAGCGGGGAGCACAGATACGCAGTATTTT. Amino acid sequence: CASSKLAGSTDTQYF.

The V call is TRBV10-3, the J call TRBJ2-5; possible D gene TRBD2, 6 bases. The V gene lost 10 bases and the J gene lost 5 bases, with 17 bases spanning the gap. CDR1 is ENHRY and CDR2 is SYGVKD in the germline V gene. This CDR3 region has 13 residues. The CDR3 DNA is TGTGCCACACACTCGGGGGTGACGGAGACCCAGTACTTC. This translates into CATHSGVTETQYF.

In its sample, this clonotype was seen many times. The chain couples TRBV9 to TRBJ2-7; D perhaps matches TRBD1 (6 bases). V was cut by 3 bases and J by 0 bases, with 16 bases left in between. CDR3 length: 16 residues. Germline V gene sequence: CDR1 SGDLS, CDR2 YYNGEE. DNA for the CDR3: TGTGCCAGCAGCGCGGGACAAGCTATCAGCTCCTACGAGCAGTACTTC. Translation: CASSAGQAISSYEQYF.

This clonotype was seen at least ten times. The rearrangement uses TRBV9 and TRBJ2-5; no clear D. The CDR3 totals 13 residues. Between the trimmed V and J ends, which lost 5 bases and 0 bases, there was a span of 8 bases. CDR1 and CDR2 (germline): SGDLS, YYNGEE. The CDR3 reads CASRWADQETQYF. CDR3 DNA: TGTGCCAGCAGGTGGGCAGACCAAGAGACCCAGTACTTC.

The V call is TRBV5-1, the J call TRBJ1-3; tentative D call: TRBD1 (6 bases). Germline values: CDR1 SGHRS, CDR2 YFSETQ. The CDR3 consists of 16 residues. The V and J ends lost 0 bases and 0 bases respectively, with 10 bases between them. The CDR3 protein is CASSLDPGVSGNTIYF. The CDR3, as DNA: TGCGCCAGCAGCTTGGATCCAGGGGTCTCTGGAAACACCATATATTTT.

The chain links TRBV7-6 to TRBJ2-2; 9 bases map to TRBD1. Germline V gene sequence: CDR1 SGHVS, CDR2 FNYEAQ. V gave up 1 base and J gave up 3 bases; unmatched junction bases: 3. The CDR3 consists of 16 residues. The CDR3 reads CASSLGGQGYTGELFF. DNA for the CDR3: TGTGCCAGCAGCTTAGGGGGACAGGGCTACACCGGGGAGCTGTTTTTT.

V gene TRBV29-1 combines with J gene TRBJ2-5; 10 nucleotides align to TRBD1. With 6 bases clipped from V and 4 bases from J, the junction kept 11 bases outside the gene matches. The CDR3 consists of 15 residues. Germline CDR1 is SQVTM and CDR2 is ANQGSEA. The chain's CDR3 is CSVGLDRGRTETQYF. Written as DNA, the CDR3 is TGCAGCGTGGGGCTTGACAGGGGGCGCACAGAGACCCAGTACTTC.

Worth noting for this clonotype: The conserved phenylalanine or tryptophan normally closing the CDR3 is absent here, so this likely arose from a read error. The chain combines TRBV7-4 with TRBJ2-5, with 7 bases aligning to TRBD2. This CDR3 comprises 11 residues. The germline V gene encodes CDR1 SGHVT and CDR2 SQSDAQ. DNA of the CDR3: TGTGCCGGCAGGGAGGGGGAGACCCAGTACTCC. The encoded protein is CAGREGETQYS.

With respect to this clonotype: An end of the junction does not agree with germline; a read error may underlie this. The chain links TRBV10-3 to TRBJ1-2, with D possibly being TRBD1 (6 bases). Looked up from germline, CDR1 is ENHRY and CDR2 is SYGVKD. The CDR3 runs to 17 residues. CDR3 DNA sequence: TGTGCCAGCAGTTATCAAGGACAGCAGGGTGTCGGCTATGGCTACACCTTC. Its protein is CASSYQGQQGVGYGYTF.

CDR3 sequence: CASKDGEAFF. The CDR3 DNA sequence: TGTGCCAGTAAGGACGGTGAAGCTTTCTTT. The V call is TRBV19, the J call TRBJ1-1, with D uncertain. Trimming took 7 bases from V and 7 from J, leaving 7 bases between them. The CDR3 has 10 amino acids. CDR1 is LNHDA, CDR2 SQIVND, per germline (reference sequence).